This entry lists 4 T cell receptor beta chains sequenced from one sample in a study of blood T cell repertoires in COVID-19. Profiling relied on immunoSEQ multiplex PCR, and the TCRdb table lists in-frame clones only, not all of them. The data hold 250,000 to 400,000 clones, with 85% to 90% observed a single time. Sequenced sample: peripheral blood. These receptors originate from a woman under 40 with COVID-19, enrolled during active disease.

The chain employs TRBV5-6 and TRBJ2-5; TRBD2 aligns across 7 bases. The CDR3 extends over 15 amino acids. V was pared by 0 bases and J by 2 bases, with 4 bases of the junction left unmatched. Looked up from germline, CDR1 is SGHDT and CDR2 is YYEEEE. The CDR3 is CASSLELGGQETQYF. The CDR3 DNA reads TGTGCCAGCAGCTTGGAGCTGGGGGGGCAAGAGACCCAGTACTTC. Looking up the rest from reference TRBV5-6 and TRBJ2-5 gives the full variable domain: DAGVTQSPTHLIKTRGQQVTLRCSPKSGHDTVSWYQQALGQGPQFIFQYYEEEERQRGNFPDRFSGHQFPNYSSELNVNALLLGDSALYLCASSLELGGQETQYFGPGTRLLVL.

This sequence joins TRBV7-2 and TRBJ2-5; D ambiguous. Germline-derived CDR1 and CDR2 are SGHTA and FQGNSA. The CDR3 is made up of 16 amino acids. The V end was cut by 1 base, the J end by 1 base, with 13 bases between. The CDR3 sequence: CASSLGLPLPQETQYF. Here the CDR3 DNA reads TGTGCCAGCAGCTTAGGACTCCCGTTGCCCCAAGAGACCCAGTACTTC.

This chain links TRBV28 with TRBJ1-5; 8 nucleotides align to TRBD1. The CDR3 is 17 residues long. CDR1 and CDR2 from the germline V gene are MDHEN and SYDVKM. The trim removed 3 bases at V and 1 base at J, leaving 8 bases unmatched. The CDR3 DNA follows: TGTGCCAGCAGTTTCCGGTTACAGGGGGGGAGCAATCAGCCCCAGCATTTT. Translation gives CASSFRLQGGSNQPQHF.

The V gene is TRBV27, the J gene TRBJ2-7; 7 bases map to TRBD1. The germline CDR1 and CDR2 sequences are MNHEY and SMNVEV (reference sequence). This CDR3 region has 14 residues. V shed 5 bases and J 2 bases; nucleotides not matched to a gene: 6. CDR3 loop: CASSRTGQPYEQYF. CDR3 coding DNA: TGTGCCAGCAGTCGTACGGGACAGCCCTACGAGCAGTACTTC.